The text below deals with one TCR beta chain. This specimen comes from a study of T cells expressing NK-cell markers. Germline V gives CDR1 GTSNPN, CDR2 SVGIG (reference sequence). The CDR3 consists of 14 residues. TCRdb reprocessed the 5' RACE reads; each CDR3 protein has one entry and no DNA is given. There are about 460,000 distinct CDR3 sequences in the sample, with over 1.1% held by the top ten. The V call is TRBV30, the J call TRBJ1-2. The sequence derives from a woman in her forties or fifties in good health. The sample was blood T cells: a sorted CD56 or NKG2C T cell subset, CD4+ or CD8+ T cells, or bulk PBMC T cells (not recorded which). CDR3 region: CAWSVRTVFYGYTF.